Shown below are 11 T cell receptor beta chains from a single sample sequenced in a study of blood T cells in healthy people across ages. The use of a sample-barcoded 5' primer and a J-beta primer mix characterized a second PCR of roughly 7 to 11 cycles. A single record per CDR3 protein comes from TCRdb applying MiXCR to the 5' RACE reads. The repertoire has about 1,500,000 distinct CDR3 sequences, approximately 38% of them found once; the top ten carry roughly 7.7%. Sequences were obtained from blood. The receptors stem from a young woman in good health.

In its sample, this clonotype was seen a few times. In DNA, the CDR3 is TGTGCCAGCAGCCAACCTAACAGGGGTACCTACGAGCAGTACTTC. It encodes CASSQPNRGTYEQYF. V and J are TRBV7-9 and TRBJ2-7, with 7 bases lining up with TRBD1. With 5 bases clipped from V and 2 bases from J, the junction kept 9 bases outside the gene matches. The length of the CDR3 is 15 residues. Germline lookup yields CDR1 SEHNR and CDR2 FQNEAQ (reference sequence).

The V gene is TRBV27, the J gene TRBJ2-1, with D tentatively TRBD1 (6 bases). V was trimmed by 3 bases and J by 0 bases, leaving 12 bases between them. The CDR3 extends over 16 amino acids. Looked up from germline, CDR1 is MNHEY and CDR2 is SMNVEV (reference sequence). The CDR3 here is CASSFAEDSSYNEQFF. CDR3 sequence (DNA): TGTGCCAGCAGTTTCGCAGAGGACAGCTCCTACAATGAGCAGTTCTTC.

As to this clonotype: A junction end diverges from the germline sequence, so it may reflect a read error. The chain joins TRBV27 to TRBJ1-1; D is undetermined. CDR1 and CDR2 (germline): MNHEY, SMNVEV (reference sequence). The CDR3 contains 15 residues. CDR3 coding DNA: TGTGCCAGCAGTTTAACCCCAGGCATGAACGCTGAAGCTTTCTTT. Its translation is CASSLTPGMNAEAFF.

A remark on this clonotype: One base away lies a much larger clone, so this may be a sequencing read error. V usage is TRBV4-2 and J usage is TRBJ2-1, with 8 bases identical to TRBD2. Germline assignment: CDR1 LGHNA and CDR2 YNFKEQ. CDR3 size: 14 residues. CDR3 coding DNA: TGTGCCGGCAGCCAAGATCAACTAGCGGATGAGCAGTTCTTC. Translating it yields CAGSQDQLADEQFF.

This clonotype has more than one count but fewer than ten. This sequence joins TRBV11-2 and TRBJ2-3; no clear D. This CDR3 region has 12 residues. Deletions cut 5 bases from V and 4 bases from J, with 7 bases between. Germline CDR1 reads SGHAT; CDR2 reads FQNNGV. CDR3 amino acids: CASSRWSDTQYF. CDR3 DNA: TGTGCCAGCAGCCGGTGGTCAGATACGCAGTATTTT.

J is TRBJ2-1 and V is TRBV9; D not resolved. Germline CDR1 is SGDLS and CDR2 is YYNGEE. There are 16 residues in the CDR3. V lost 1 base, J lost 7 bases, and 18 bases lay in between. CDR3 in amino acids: CASSVTSALLGNEQFF. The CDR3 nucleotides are TGTGCCAGCAGCGTAACCAGCGCCCTACTTGGGAATGAGCAGTTCTTC.

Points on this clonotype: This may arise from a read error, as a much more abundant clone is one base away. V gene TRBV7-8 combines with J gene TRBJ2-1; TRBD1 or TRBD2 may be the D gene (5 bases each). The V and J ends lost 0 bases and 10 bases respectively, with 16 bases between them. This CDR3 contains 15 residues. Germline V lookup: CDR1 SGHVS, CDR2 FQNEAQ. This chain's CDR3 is CASSLARDGDYEQFF. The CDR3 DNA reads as TGTGCCAGCAGCTTAGCGAGGGACGGAGACTACGAGCAGTTCTTC.

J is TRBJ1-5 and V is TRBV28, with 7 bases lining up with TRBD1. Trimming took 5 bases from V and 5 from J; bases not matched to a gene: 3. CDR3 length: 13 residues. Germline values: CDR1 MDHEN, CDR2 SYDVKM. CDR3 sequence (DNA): TGTGCCAGCAGTGACAGGGCCTATCAGCCCCAGCATTTT. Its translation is CASSDRAYQPQHF.

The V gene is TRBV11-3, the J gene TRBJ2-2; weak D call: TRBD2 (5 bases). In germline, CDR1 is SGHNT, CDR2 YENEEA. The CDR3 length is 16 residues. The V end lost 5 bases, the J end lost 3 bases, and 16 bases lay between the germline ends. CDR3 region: CASSPSPEVHTGELFF. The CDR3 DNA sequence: TGTGCCAGCAGCCCCTCTCCGGAGGTTCACACCGGGGAGCTGTTTTTT.

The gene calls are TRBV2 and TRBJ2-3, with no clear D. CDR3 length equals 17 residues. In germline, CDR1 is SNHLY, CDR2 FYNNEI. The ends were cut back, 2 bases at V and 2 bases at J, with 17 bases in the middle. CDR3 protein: CASSETTLGHYTDTQYF. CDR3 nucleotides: TGTGCCAGCAGTGAAACGACCTTGGGCCACTACACAGATACGCAGTATTTT.

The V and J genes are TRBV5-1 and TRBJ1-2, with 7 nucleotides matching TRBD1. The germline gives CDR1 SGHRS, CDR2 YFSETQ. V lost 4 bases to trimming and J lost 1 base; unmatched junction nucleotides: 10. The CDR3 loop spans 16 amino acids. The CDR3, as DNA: TGCGCCAGCAGCCTCGGGACAGCCAGAGTTAACTATGGCTACACCTTC. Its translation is CASSLGTARVNYGYTF. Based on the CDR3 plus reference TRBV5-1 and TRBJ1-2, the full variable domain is KAGVTQTPRYLIKTRGQQVTLSCSPISGHRSVSWYQQTPGQGLQFLFEYFSETQRNKGNFPGRFSGRQFSNSRSEMNVSTLELGDSALYLCASSLGTARVNYGYTFGSGTRLTVV.